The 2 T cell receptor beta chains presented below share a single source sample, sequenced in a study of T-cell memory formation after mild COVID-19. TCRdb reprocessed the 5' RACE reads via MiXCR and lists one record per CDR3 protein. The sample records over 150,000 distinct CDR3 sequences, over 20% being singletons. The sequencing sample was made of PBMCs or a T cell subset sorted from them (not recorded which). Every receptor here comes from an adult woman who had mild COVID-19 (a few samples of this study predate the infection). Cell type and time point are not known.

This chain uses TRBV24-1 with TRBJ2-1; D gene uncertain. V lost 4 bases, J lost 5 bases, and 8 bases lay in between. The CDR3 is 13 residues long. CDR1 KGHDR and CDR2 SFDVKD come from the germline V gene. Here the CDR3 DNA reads TGTGCCACCAGTGAACCCGACCACAATGAGCAGTTCTTC. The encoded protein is CATSEPDHNEQFF.

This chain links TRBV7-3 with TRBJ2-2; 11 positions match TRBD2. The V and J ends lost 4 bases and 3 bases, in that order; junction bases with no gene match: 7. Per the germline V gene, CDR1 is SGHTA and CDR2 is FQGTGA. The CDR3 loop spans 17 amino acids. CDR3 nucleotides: TGTGCCAGCAGCTCCCCGGTAGCGGGGGGGGACACCGGGGAGCTGTTTTTT. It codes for CASSSPVAGGDTGELFF.